This entry lists 26 T cell receptor beta chains sequenced from one sample in a study of blood T cell repertoires in COVID-19. The method was immunoSEQ multiplex PCR; TCRdb's version includes in-frame clones alone and lacks a portion of them. Of 50,000 or so clones in the sample, about 89% are singletons; the top ten hold approximately 5.9%. The sample was peripheral blood. Every receptor here comes from a man aged 65-85 years with active COVID-19.

The V and J genes are TRBV28 and TRBJ1-2, with 12 bases that match TRBD1. CDR1 and CDR2 (germline): MDHEN, SYDVKM. The CDR3 has 16 residues. With 2 bases clipped from V and 8 bases from J, the junction kept 9 bases outside the gene matches. This CDR3 reads CASSLLPGQGAEGYTF. In DNA form, the CDR3 reads TGTGCCAGCAGTTTACTCCCGGGACAGGGGGCGGAGGGCTACACCTTC.

This clone was found once. The rearrangement uses TRBV11-2 and TRBJ1-1; D gene unclear. Germline CDR1 and CDR2: SGHAT and FQNNGV. This CDR3 contains 14 residues. Between the trimmed V and J ends, which lost 7 bases and 5 bases, there was a span of 17 bases. The DNA for the CDR3 is TGTGCCAGCACCCCGACACCAGCGGATACTGAAGCTTTCTTT. It specifies CASTPTPADTEAFF.

The chain recombines TRBV6-1 with TRBJ1-1, with a possible D match to TRBD1 (5 bases). CDR3 length: 14 residues. CDR1 is MNHNS and CDR2 is SASEGT in the germline V gene. V lost 2 bases and J 3 bases, leaving 10 bases between the germline ends. For the CDR3, the DNA is TGTGCCAGCAGTGAAAGGATCAGGGACACTGAAGCTTTCTTT. Protein: CASSERIRDTEAFF.

J is TRBJ2-2 and V is TRBV7-2, with a possible D match to TRBD1 (6 bases). The CDR3 has 13 residues. V was pared by 7 bases and J by 4 bases, with 10 bases between. The germline gives CDR1 SGHTA, CDR2 FQGNSA. The CDR3 spells CASNPTGTGELFF. The CDR3 DNA sequence: TGTGCCAGCAACCCGACAGGCACCGGGGAGCTGTTTTTT.

The V gene is TRBV2, the J gene TRBJ1-1; 7 positions agree with TRBD1. This CDR3 comprises 13 residues. Germline V CDR1 and CDR2: SNHLY, FYNNEI. The V gene end was trimmed by 3 bases and the J gene end by 5 bases; junction bases not matched to a gene: 3. CDR3 sequence: CASSEWTGTEAFF. DNA for the CDR3: TGTGCCAGCAGTGAGTGGACAGGAACTGAAGCTTTCTTT.

The rearrangement joins TRBV7-2 to TRBJ1-2; 8 bases agree with TRBD1. Germline CDR1 is SGHTA and CDR2 is FQGNSA. V trimming: 1 base; J trimming: 8 bases; junction bases outside the gene matches: 12. This CDR3 comprises 16 residues. The CDR3 DNA follows: TGTGCCAGCAGCTTAGGTGGACAGGGAAGCCATATGGGCTACACCTTC. It translates to CASSLGGQGSHMGYTF.

The rearrangement links TRBV6-5 to TRBJ1-6, with 7 positions matching TRBD1. The J segment lost 6 bases and the V segment lost 6 bases, leaving 8 bases of the junction unmatched. Germline V gives CDR1 MNHEY, CDR2 SVGAGI. The CDR3 totals 15 residues. The CDR3 DNA sequence: TGTGCCAGCAGACTAACGGGACAGCTTAATTCACCCCTCCACTTT. This encodes CASRLTGQLNSPLHF.

The chain recombines TRBV5-4 with TRBJ2-7, with 9 bases aligning to TRBD1. Trimming cost V 4 bases and J 0 bases; bases outside gene matches: 5. The germline V gene encodes CDR1 SGHNT and CDR2 YYREEE (reference sequence). CDR3 size: 15 residues. The CDR3 DNA sequence: TGTGCCAGCAGCCGCACAGGGGGCAACTCCTACGAGCAGTACTTC. It encodes CASSRTGGNSYEQYF.

This clone was observed a single time. The CDR3 is CASSPSGGKDTQYF. The CDR3 DNA follows: TGTGCCAGCAGTCCCTCGGGGGGCAAAGATACGCAGTATTTT. The genes are TRBV2 and TRBJ2-3; tentative D call: TRBD2 (7 bases). With 5 bases removed from V and 5 bases from J, the gap between germline ends came to 14 bases. CDR1 is SNHLY and CDR2 is FYNNEI in the germline V gene. This CDR3 spans 14 amino acids.

This rearrangement joins TRBV10-2 to TRBJ1-6; 7 bases line up with TRBD1. CDR1 and CDR2 (germline): WSHSY, SAAADI. The CDR3 has 14 amino acids. The V segment lost 2 bases and the J segment 7 bases; nucleotides outside the gene matches: 2. The CDR3 is CASSETGANSPLHF. CDR3 in DNA: TGCGCCAGCAGTGAGACAGGGGCCAATTCACCCCTCCACTTT.

The chain recombines TRBV28 with TRBJ2-7, with 9 bases aligning to TRBD1. V lost 4 bases, J lost 1 base, and 5 bases stayed unmatched. Germline V gives CDR1 MDHEN, CDR2 SYDVKM. The CDR3 consists of 15 residues. CDR3 coding DNA: TGTGCCAGCAGTTCTCCCGGGACAGGGTCCTACGAGCAGTACTTC. It encodes CASSSPGTGSYEQYF.

The chain employs TRBV19 and TRBJ1-1; 11 positions match TRBD1. The CDR3 runs 15 residues. Germline CDR1 reads LNHDA; CDR2 reads SQIVND (reference sequence). Losses at the gene ends were 5 bases for V and 4 bases for J; bases not matched to a gene: 6. CDR3 protein: CASSPLGTGGTEAFF. CDR3 bases: TGTGCCAGTAGTCCTCTGGGGACAGGGGGCACTGAAGCTTTCTTT. Looking up the rest from reference TRBV19 and TRBJ1-1 gives the full variable domain: DGGITQSPKYLFRKEGQNVTLSCEQNLNHDAMYWYRQDPGQGLRLIYYSQIVNDFQKGDIAEGYSVSREKKESFPLTVTSAQKNPTAFYLCASSPLGTGGTEAFFGQGTRLTVV.

This clone was detected once. This chain connects TRBV19 to TRBJ2-7, with D possibly TRBD1 on 6 matching bases. Trimming shortened V by 9 bases and J by 4 bases, and 16 bases separated the two germline ends. This CDR3 region has 13 residues. CDR1 and CDR2 from the germline V gene are LNHDA and SQIVND (reference sequence). The CDR3 sequence is CASDKQGWYEQYF. CDR3 coding DNA: TGTGCCAGCGACAAACAGGGTTGGTACGAGCAGTACTTC.

This clone turned up a few times. The chain combines TRBV3-1 (or the pseudogene TRBV3-2) with TRBJ2-5; tentatively, D is TRBD2 (5 bases). This CDR3 is 16 amino acids long. V shed 1 base and J shed 2 bases, with 14 bases lying between them. Germline V lookup: CDR1 LGHDT, CDR2 YNNKEL (reference sequence). The CDR3, as DNA: TGTGCCAGCAGCCAAGCGCGAGCGGCCCAGCAAGAGACCCAGTACTTC. Translated: CASSQARAAQQETQYF.

V gene TRBV27 combines with J gene TRBJ1-1; D unresolved. Per germline, CDR1 MNHEY and CDR2 SMNVEV (reference sequence). The CDR3 loop spans 14 amino acids. Trimming stripped 0 bases from V and 6 bases from J, with 11 bases between. CDR3 residues: CASSLSPGFPEAFF. CDR3 in DNA: TGTGCCAGCAGTTTATCGCCCGGGTTTCCTGAAGCTTTCTTT.

This clone came up a few times. V and J are TRBV5-1 and TRBJ1-4, with 9 bases lining up with TRBD1. This CDR3 is built from 16 residues. Germline lookup yields CDR1 SGHRS and CDR2 YFSETQ. The V gene end was trimmed by 0 bases and the J gene end by 7 bases; junction bases not matched to a gene: 7. CDR3 sequence (DNA): TGCGCCAGCAGCTTGGGTGGGACAGGGCTTGGTGAAAAACTGTTTTTT. Residues: CASSLGGTGLGEKLFF.

The V call is TRBV6-6, the J call TRBJ1-4; 7 bases fit TRBD1. The ends lost 6 bases at V and 2 bases at J; junction bases unmatched: 3. CDR3 length equals 14 residues. The germline V gene has CDR1 MNHNY and CDR2 SVGAGI (reference sequence). In DNA form, the CDR3 reads TGTGCCAGCAGGGGGACAGCCACTAATGAAAAACTGTTTTTT. This codes for CASRGTATNEKLFF.

V is TRBV2 and J is TRBJ1-2; TRBD1 matches at 11 bases. The CDR3 length is 13 residues. The germline V gene has CDR1 SNHLY and CDR2 FYNNEI. V lost 10 bases, J lost 6 bases, and 7 bases stayed unmatched. CDR3: CAKGTGGRNGYTF. CDR3 sequence (DNA): TGTGCCAAAGGGACAGGGGGAAGGAATGGCTACACCTTC.

The chain uses TRBV18 and TRBJ1-6; the D gene is possibly TRBD1 (5 bases). The germline V gene encodes CDR1 KGHSH and CDR2 LQKENI. The CDR3 has 15 amino acids. Trimming cost V 2 bases and J 4 bases, with 9 bases left between them. The DNA for the CDR3 is TGTGCCAGCTCACCATCGCGACAGTATAATTCACCCCTCCACTTT. Protein: CASSPSRQYNSPLHF.

J is TRBJ2-2 and V is TRBV9; 7 nucleotides line up with TRBD1. CDR3 length: 14 residues. The V and J ends lost 5 bases and 6 bases, in that order; junction bases with no gene match: 7. Germline CDR1 is SGDLS and CDR2 is YYNGEE. The CDR3 spells CASRPDRAAGELFF. The CDR3 nucleotides are TGTGCCAGCAGACCCGACAGGGCCGCCGGGGAGCTGTTTTTT.

This chain joins TRBV18 and TRBJ2-1; TRBD1 might be the D (6 bases). The CDR3 is 13 amino acids. V lost 3 bases and J lost 5, with 8 bases in between. From germline, CDR1 is KGHSH and CDR2 LQKENI. CDR3 residues: CASSPGQHNEQFF. CDR3 DNA: TGTGCCAGCTCACCTGGACAGCACAATGAGCAGTTCTTC.

The chain links TRBV6-1 to TRBJ1-5; no clear D. V lost 2 bases, J lost 10 bases, and 12 bases lay in between. The CDR3 contains 13 residues. The germline V gene has CDR1 MNHNS and CDR2 SASEGT. CDR3 protein: CASSEPPGRPQHF. CDR3 coding DNA: TGTGCCAGCAGTGAACCGCCCGGTCGACCCCAGCATTTT.

This chain joins TRBV7-9 and TRBJ1-1, with TRBD1 matching 9 bases. Germline lookup yields CDR1 SEHNR and CDR2 FQNEAQ (reference sequence). The CDR3 is 14 amino acids. The V gene end was trimmed by 3 bases and the J gene end by 1 base; junction bases not matched to a gene: 0. The CDR3 sequence: CASSLGQGNTEAFF. The CDR3 nucleotides are TGTGCCAGCAGCTTGGGACAGGGGAACACTGAAGCTTTCTTT.

The chain uses TRBV12-3 or TRBV12-4 and TRBJ2-1, with a weak D call TRBD2 (5 bases). CDR3 length equals 11 residues. Trimming removed 6 bases at V and 11 bases at J, with 11 bases between. This chain's CDR3 is CASSEGLKQFF. CDR3 nucleotides: TGTGCCAGCAGCGAGGGCCTAAAGCAGTTCTTC.

V usage is TRBV28 and J usage is TRBJ1-1; a weak D match, TRBD1 (5 bases). Germline V gives CDR1 MDHEN, CDR2 SYDVKM. This CDR3 contains 13 residues. Trimming left V 6 bases short and J 1 base short, with 9 bases between. CDR3 residues: CASSSGGNTEAFF. The CDR3 bases are TGTGCCAGCAGCTCCGGGGGGAACACTGAAGCTTTCTTT.

This rearrangement joins TRBV5-1 to TRBJ1-1, with D tentatively TRBD1 (5 bases). The CDR3 spans 13 residues. Germline V gives CDR1 SGHRS, CDR2 YFSETQ. V lost 0 bases and J lost 6, with 9 bases in between. CDR3: CASSLEGRAEAFF. In DNA, the CDR3 is TGCGCCAGCAGCTTGGAGGGCAGGGCTGAAGCTTTCTTT.